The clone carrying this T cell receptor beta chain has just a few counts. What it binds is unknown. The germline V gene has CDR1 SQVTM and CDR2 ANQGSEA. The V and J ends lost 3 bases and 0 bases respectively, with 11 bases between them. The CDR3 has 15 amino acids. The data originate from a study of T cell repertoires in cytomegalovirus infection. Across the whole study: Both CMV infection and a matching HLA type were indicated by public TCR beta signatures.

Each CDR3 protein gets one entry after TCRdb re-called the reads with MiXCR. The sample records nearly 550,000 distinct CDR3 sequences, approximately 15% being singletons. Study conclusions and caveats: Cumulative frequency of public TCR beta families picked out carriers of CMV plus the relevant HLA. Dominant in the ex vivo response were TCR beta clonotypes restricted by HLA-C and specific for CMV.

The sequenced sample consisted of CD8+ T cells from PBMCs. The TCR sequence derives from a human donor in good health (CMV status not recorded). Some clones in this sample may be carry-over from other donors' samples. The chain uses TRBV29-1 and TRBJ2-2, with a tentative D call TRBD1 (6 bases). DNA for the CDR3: TGCAGCGTTGACTTGGCAGGGGCGAACACCGGGGAGCTGTTTTTT. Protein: CSVDLAGANTGELFF.